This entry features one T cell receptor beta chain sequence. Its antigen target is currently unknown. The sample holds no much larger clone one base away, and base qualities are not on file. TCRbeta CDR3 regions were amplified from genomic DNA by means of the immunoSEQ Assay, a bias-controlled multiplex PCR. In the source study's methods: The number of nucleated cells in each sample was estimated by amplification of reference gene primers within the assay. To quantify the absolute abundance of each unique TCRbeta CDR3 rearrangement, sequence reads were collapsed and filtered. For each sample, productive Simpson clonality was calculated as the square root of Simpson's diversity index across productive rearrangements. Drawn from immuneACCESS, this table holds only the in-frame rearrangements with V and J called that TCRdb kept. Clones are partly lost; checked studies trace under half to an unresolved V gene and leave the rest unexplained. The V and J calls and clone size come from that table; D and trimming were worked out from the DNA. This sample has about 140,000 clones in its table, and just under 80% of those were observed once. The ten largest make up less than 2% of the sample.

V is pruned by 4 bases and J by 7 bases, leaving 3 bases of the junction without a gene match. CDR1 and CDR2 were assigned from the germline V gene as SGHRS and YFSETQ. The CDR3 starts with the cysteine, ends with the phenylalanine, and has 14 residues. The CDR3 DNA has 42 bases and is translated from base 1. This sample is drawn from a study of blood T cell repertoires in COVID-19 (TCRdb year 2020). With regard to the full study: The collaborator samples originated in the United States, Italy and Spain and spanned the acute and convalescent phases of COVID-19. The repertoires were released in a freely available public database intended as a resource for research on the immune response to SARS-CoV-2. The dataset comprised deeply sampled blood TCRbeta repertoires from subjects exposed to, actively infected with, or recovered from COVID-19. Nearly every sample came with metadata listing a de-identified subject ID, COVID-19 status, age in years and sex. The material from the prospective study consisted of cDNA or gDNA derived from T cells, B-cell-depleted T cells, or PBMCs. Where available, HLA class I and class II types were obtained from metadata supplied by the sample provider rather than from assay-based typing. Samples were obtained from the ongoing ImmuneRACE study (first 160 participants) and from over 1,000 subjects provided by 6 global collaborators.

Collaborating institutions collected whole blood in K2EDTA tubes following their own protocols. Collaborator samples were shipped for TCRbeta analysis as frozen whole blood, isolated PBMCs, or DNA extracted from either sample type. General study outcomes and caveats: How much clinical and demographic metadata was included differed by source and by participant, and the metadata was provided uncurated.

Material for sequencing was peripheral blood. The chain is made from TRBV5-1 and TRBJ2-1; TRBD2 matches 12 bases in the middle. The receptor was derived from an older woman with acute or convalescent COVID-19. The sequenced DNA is TGCGCCAGCAGCAGGACTAGCGGGATGAATGAGCAGTTCTTC. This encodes CASSRTSGMNEQFF. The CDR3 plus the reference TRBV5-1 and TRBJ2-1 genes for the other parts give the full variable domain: KAGVTQTPRYLIKTRGQQVTLSCSPISGHRSVSWYQQTPGQGLQFLFEYFSETQRNKGNFPGRFSGRQFSNSRSEMNVSTLELGDSALYLCASSRTSGMNEQFFGPGTRLTVL.